Shown below are 11 T cell receptor beta chains from a single sample sequenced in a study of tissue T cells after allogeneic stem cell transplantation. Time point in this sample: mouse harvest day 14 after allogeneic transplant. Tail vein injection delivered 10^7 T-cell-depleted bone marrow cells and 10^6 splenic CD5+ T cells. TCRdb's table, derived via immunoSEQ multiplex PCR, lists solely in-frame clones and lacks some. The data contain about 1,600 clones, 40% to 55% of them singletons. Sequenced input: spleen. Every receptor here comes from a female BALB/c mouse given C57BL/6 T cells with graft-versus-host disease after an allogeneic hematopoietic cell transplant.

Note on this clone: Gene names are mouse gene names. The read gets to within 1 residue of the CDR3 end, and the germline J gene fills in the rest. The chain is built from TRBV5 and TRBJ1-1; no reliable D call. The CDR3 covers 11 residues. Per the germline V gene, CDR1 is LGHNA and CDR2 is YNLKQL (reference sequence). V was trimmed by 3 bases and J by 5 bases, leaving 4 bases between them. Incomplete CDR3 DNA: TGTGCCAGCAGCCAGGGGACAGAAGTCTTC. Translated, it gives CASSQGTEVF. The full CDR3 reads CASSQGTEVFF.

A note on this clone: At one boundary the junction diverges from the germline segment, which might be a read error. Gene and germline names: mouse. The read gets to within 1 residue of the CDR3 end, and the germline J gene fills in the rest. The chain employs TRBV29 and TRBJ2-1; no clear D. This CDR3 is built from 14 residues. Germline CDR1 reads MSHET; CDR2 reads SYDVDS. The covered CDR3 bases are TGTGCTAGCAGTCCGGAACGGAACTATGCTGGGCAGTTC. This encodes CASSPERNYAGQF. In full, the CDR3 is CASSPERNYAGQFF.

This clone is judged large (0.1 to 1%). Gene names follow the mouse nomenclature. The observed sequence ends 1 residue before the CDR3 terminus, with the missing tail filled in from the germline J gene. The gene calls are TRBV2 and TRBJ1-3; D uncertain. The CDR3 loop spans 15 amino acids. Germline CDR1 and CDR2: LGHNA and YSYQKL. V lost 0 bases to trimming and J lost 4 bases, with 10 bases between them. CDR3 bases read: TGTGCCAGCAGCCAAGATTCCGGGAGGGGAAATACGCTCTAT. This encodes CASSQDSGRGNTLY. The entire CDR3 is CASSQDSGRGNTLYF.

As regards this clone: Germline and genes here are mouse. The sequence runs out 1 residue before the end of the CDR3; the remainder is reconstructed from the germline J gene. The chain combines TRBV15 with TRBJ2-4; no definite D call. This CDR3 comprises 11 residues. Trimming left V 5 bases short and J 3 bases short, with 3 bases between. Per the germline V gene, CDR1 is SGHND and CDR2 is FRSKSL. The chain's CDR3 is CASSTQNTLYF. CDR3 bases read: TGTGCCAGCAGTACCCAAAACACCTTGTAC.

Details on this clone: Each gene name is a mouse one. The read ends 1 residue early relative to the CDR3; the germline J gene fills the gap. The chain carries TRBV23 and TRBJ1-1; the D segment call TRBD1 is taken from the table without a DNA check. The CDR3 sequence is 15 residues long. Germline CDR1 and CDR2: KGHTA and FQNQQP. The CDR3 loop reads CSSSQSGRGDTEVFF. CDR3 bases read: TGCTCCAGCAGTCAATCGGGCAGGGGGGACACAGAAGTCTTC.

About this clone: The genes are named according to mouse. The read terminates 1 residue before the CDR3 end, so the remaining end is supplied by the germline J gene. The V gene is TRBV17, the J gene TRBJ2-4; D may be TRBD2 (6 bases). Germline-derived CDR1 and CDR2 are MNHDT and YYDKIL. V was clipped by 2 bases and J by 0 bases, with 9 bases between them. The CDR3 totals 15 residues. The CDR3 loop reads CASSRLGTSQNTLYF. The CDR3 DNA, read in part, is TGTGCTAGCAGTAGACTGGGGACTAGTCAAAACACCTTGTAC. Full variable domain (remainder filled in from reference TRBV17 and TRBJ2-4): DTTVKQNPRYKLARVGKPVNLICSQTMNHDTMYWYQKKPNQAPKLLLFYYDKILNREADTFEKFQSSRPNNSFCSLYIGSAGLEYSAMYLCASSRLGTSQNTLYFGAGTRLSVL.

By frequency in the sample, this clone is large (0.1 to 1%). Gene names denote mouse genes. The read ends 1 residue early relative to the CDR3; the germline J gene fills the gap. The chain is built from TRBV17 and TRBJ2-4; the match to TRBD2 covers 8 bases. The ends lost 1 base at V and 0 bases at J; junction bases unmatched: 3. The CDR3 totals 16 residues. Germline V CDR1 and CDR2: MNHDT, YYDKIL. CDR3 in amino acids: CASSRGLGTSQNTLYF. Partial CDR3 DNA: TGTGCTAGCAGTAGAGGACTGGGGACTAGTCAAAACACCTTGTAC.

Points on this clone: Gene names are the mouse ones. The CDR3 goes on 1 residue after the read ends, and that part is filled in from the germline J gene. The chain is built from TRBV15 and TRBJ2-2; no clear D gene. The CDR3 covers 14 residues. CDR1 is SGHND, CDR2 FRSKSL, per germline. V lost 3 bases, J lost 6 bases, and 11 bases lay in between. The CDR3 bases that were read are TGTGCCAGCAGTTTGCTGGCTCACGCCGGGCAGCTCTAC. This gives the protein CASSLLAHAGQLY. The CDR3 in its entirety is CASSLLAHAGQLYF.

A note on this clone: Genes and germline are mouse. The CDR3 end lies 1 residue beyond the end of the read and is filled in from the germline J gene. V and J are TRBV14 and TRBJ1-1, with 7 bases aligning to TRBD1. Germline lookup yields CDR1 SGHDT and CDR2 FRDEAV. Trimming cost V 1 base and J 6 bases; bases outside gene matches: 3. CDR3 size: 13 residues. The CDR3 protein is CASSFEGAPEVFF. CDR3 bases read: TGTGCCAGCAGTTTCGAGGGGGCACCAGAAGTCTTC. The full variable domain, with the rest looked up from reference TRBV14 and TRBJ1-1, is EAGVTQSPRYAVLQEGQAVSFWCDPISGHDTLYWYQQPRDQGPQLLVYFRDEAVIDNSQLPSDRFSAVRPKGTNSTLKIQSAKQGDTATYLCASSFEGAPEVFFGKGTRLTVV.

This clone is categorized as hyperexpanded. Gene labels here are mouse ones. The DNA ends 1 residue before the CDR3 does, and the rest of the CDR3 is filled in from the germline J gene. The V and J genes are TRBV2 and TRBJ2-1, with D uncertain. V was cut by 0 bases and J by 0 bases, with 9 bases left in between. CDR1 LGHNA and CDR2 YSYQKL come from the germline V gene. CDR3 length: 16 amino acids. The covered CDR3 bases are TGTGCCAGCAGCCAAGATACCTTCCTTAACTATGCTGAGCAGTTC. Its protein is CASSQDTFLNYAEQF. The CDR3 in its entirety is CASSQDTFLNYAEQFF.

Points on this clone: Gene names are mouse gene names. Coverage ceases 1 residue before the CDR3 finishes, and the germline J gene fills in the end. The chain combines TRBV24 with TRBJ2-7; 11 bases fit TRBD2. Trimming at V came to 6 bases and at J to 3 bases, leaving 7 bases not matched to a gene. Per the germline V gene, CDR1 is KGHTA and CDR2 is FRNEEI. The CDR3 totals 15 residues. The sequenced part of the CDR3 DNA is TGTGCCAGCAGATCGGGGACTGGGGGATTCTATGAACAGTAC. This gives the protein CASRSGTGGFYEQY. In full, the CDR3 reads CASRSGTGGFYEQYF.